The 32 T cell receptor beta chains presented below share a single source sample, sequenced in a study of blood T cell repertoires in COVID-19. Here immunoSEQ multiplex PCR was the method, and the copy in TCRdb shows in-frame clones only, minus some. The table includes under 350,000 clones, 70% to 90% detected once. Input material: peripheral blood. These receptors were collected from a man younger than 35 with active or convalescent COVID-19.

The chain carries TRBV3-1 (or the pseudogene TRBV3-2) and TRBJ1-1, with no clear D. The CDR3 runs to 13 residues. Trimming took 0 bases from V and 11 from J, leaving 13 bases between them. Germline-derived CDR1 and CDR2 are LGHDT and YNNKEL (reference sequence). The CDR3 loop is CASSQEEGWEAFF. CDR3 nucleotides: TGTGCCAGCAGCCAAGAGGAGGGCTGGGAGGCTTTCTTT.

The rearrangement links TRBV28 to TRBJ1-1, with D perhaps matching TRBD1 (6 bases). This CDR3 has 17 amino acids. Trimming took 3 bases from V and 0 from J, leaving 17 bases between them. Per germline, CDR1 MDHEN and CDR2 SYDVKM. The CDR3 spells CASSFPPGDIMNTEAFF. The CDR3 DNA reads TGTGCCAGCAGTTTTCCCCCAGGGGACATCATGAACACTGAAGCTTTCTTT. The full variable domain, rest sourced from reference TRBV28 and TRBJ1-1, is DVKVTQSSRYLVKRTGEKVFLECVQDMDHENMFWYRQDPGLGLRLIYFSYDVKMKEKGDIPEGYSVSREKKERFSLILESASTNQTSMYLCASSFPPGDIMNTEAFFGQGTRLTVV.

V usage is TRBV21-1 and J usage is TRBJ1-5; the D call of TRBD1 is as the table states it, not checked on the DNA. TRBV21-1 is designated a pseudogene. The CDR3 spans 18 residues. Written as DNA, the CDR3 is TGTGCCAGCAGCTTGGGGGGACAGCCTCCGTATAGCAATCAGCCCCAGCATTTT. It is translated as CASSLGGQPPYSNQPQHF.

Here the CDR3 reads CSASANGGEYNEQFF. In DNA, the CDR3 is TGCAGTGCTAGTGCAAACGGGGGGGAATACAATGAGCAGTTCTTC. The rearrangement links TRBV20-1 to TRBJ2-1; 8 bases line up with TRBD2. The CDR3 runs to 15 residues. Germline CDR1 is DFQATT and CDR2 is SNEGSKA (reference sequence). Trimming cost V 3 bases and J 4 bases; bases outside gene matches: 8.

The chain joins TRBV7-9 to TRBJ2-7; D is unresolved. The CDR3 runs to 13 residues. In germline, CDR1 is SEHNR, CDR2 FQNEAQ (reference sequence). Trimming pared 5 bases from V and 3 bases from J, leaving 11 bases between. In DNA form, the CDR3 reads TGTGCCAGCAGCCCCGTTGGAGACTACGAGCAGTACTTC. It specifies CASSPVGDYEQYF.

This chain joins TRBV6-6 and TRBJ1-1; 8 nucleotides match TRBD1. V lost 5 bases and J lost 1; bases outside the gene matches: 3. The length of the CDR3 is 14 residues. Germline-derived CDR1 and CDR2 are MNHNY and SVGAGI (reference sequence). The CDR3 spells CASSHRGANTEAFF. In DNA, the CDR3 is TGTGCCAGCAGTCACAGGGGGGCGAACACTGAAGCTTTCTTT.

The chain links TRBV24-1 to TRBJ2-2; a weak D match, TRBD2 (5 bases). Trimming removed 3 bases from V and 2 bases from J, with 12 bases in between. CDR1 and CDR2 from the germline V gene are KGHDR and SFDVKD. This CDR3 has 16 amino acids. The DNA of the CDR3 is TGTGCCACCAGTGATGGCTGGGGAGAAAACACCGGGGAGCTGTTTTTT. Amino acids: CATSDGWGENTGELFF.

The V and J genes are TRBV29-1 and TRBJ2-1; 15 positions match TRBD2. The CDR3 consists of 19 residues. From germline, CDR1 is SQVTM and CDR2 ANQGSEA. CDR3 sequence reads: CSVTMPGLAGGSGLDEQFF. The CDR3 DNA reads TGCAGTGTCACAATGCCGGGACTAGCGGGAGGAAGTGGGTTGGATGAGCAGTTCTTC.

The chain employs TRBV30 and TRBJ2-4; D uncertain. The CDR3 extends over 13 amino acids. Germline V gene sequence: CDR1 GTSNPN, CDR2 SVGIG (reference sequence). The V gene lost 3 bases and the J gene lost 6 bases, with 12 bases spanning the gap. CDR3 nucleotide sequence: TGTGCCTGGAGCCCTCACAAAAGAAACATTCAGTACTTC. This gives the protein CAWSPHKRNIQYF.

The chain employs TRBV11-1 and TRBJ2-3, with TRBD2 identical over 10 bases. The CDR3 sequence is 16 residues long. Germline values: CDR1 SGHAT, CDR2 FQDESV (reference sequence). V lost 5 bases to trimming and J lost 2 bases; unmatched junction nucleotides: 7. The CDR3 nucleotides are TGTGCCAGCAGCAAACTAGCGGGAACCCCCACAGATACGCAGTATTTT. This codes for CASSKLAGTPTDTQYF.

The chain employs TRBV19 and TRBJ2-7, with 7 positions matching TRBD1. The CDR3 runs to 13 residues. Germline CDR1 reads LNHDA; CDR2 reads SQIVND (reference sequence). Trimming at V came to 5 bases and at J to 1 base, leaving 2 bases not matched to a gene. CDR3 region: CASSWDRSYEQYF. The DNA for the CDR3 is TGTGCCAGTAGTTGGGACAGATCCTACGAGCAGTACTTC.

This chain connects TRBV5-4 to TRBJ1-4; no reliable D call. The CDR3 is 13 amino acids. Germline CDR1 is SGHNT and CDR2 is YYREEE (reference sequence). Trimming took off 0 bases at V and 8 bases at J, with 8 bases between the two ends. The CDR3 is CASSLVGEEKLFF. The DNA for the CDR3 is TGTGCCAGCAGCTTGGTGGGAGAGGAAAAACTGTTTTTT.

The chain combines TRBV29-1 with TRBJ1-1, with a tentative D call TRBD1 (6 bases). V lost 0 bases, J lost 1 base, and 15 bases lay in between. This CDR3 has 16 amino acids. Germline CDR1 SQVTM, CDR2 ANQGSEA. The CDR3 region is CSVEDLGRGANTEAFF. In DNA form, the CDR3 reads TGCAGCGTTGAAGACCTTGGGAGGGGGGCGAACACTGAAGCTTTCTTT.

The chain links TRBV7-8 to TRBJ2-7, with 13 bases aligning to TRBD2. The CDR3 spans 19 residues. Germline V gene sequence: CDR1 SGHVS, CDR2 FQNEAQ. Trimming cost V 5 bases and J 12 bases; bases outside gene matches: 25. In DNA form, the CDR3 reads TGTGCCAGCAGCCCCCGAGTGCGGACTAGCGGGAGTCAAGGCTCAGAAAGGTACTTC. As protein: CASSPRVRTSGSQGSERYF.

The chain employs TRBV29-1 and TRBJ2-7, with unresolved D. Per the germline V gene, CDR1 is SQVTM and CDR2 is ANQGSEA. Deletions cut 6 bases from V and 3 bases from J, with 18 bases between. The CDR3 extends over 14 amino acids. In DNA form, the CDR3 reads TGCAGCGTACCCCACGGGTCGGGTAACTACGAGCAGTACTTC. Translation: CSVPHGSGNYEQYF.

The V gene is TRBV19, the J gene TRBJ1-1; no clear D. V lost 10 bases, J lost 5 bases, and 8 bases lay in between. CDR1 and CDR2 from the germline V gene are LNHDA and SQIVND (reference sequence). The CDR3 extends over 10 amino acids. DNA of the CDR3: TGTGCCACTTACGGGACTGAAGCTTTCTTT. Encoded protein: CATYGTEAFF.

For the CDR3, the DNA is TGTGCCATCAGTGATTCGGGGGGGGGCAATCAGCCCCAGCATTTT. It encodes CAISDSGGGNQPQHF. This chain uses TRBV10-3 with TRBJ1-5; D may be TRBD1 (5 bases). V was trimmed by 3 bases and J by 2 bases, leaving 11 bases between them. The germline V gene encodes CDR1 ENHRY and CDR2 SYGVKD. CDR3 length: 15 amino acids.

This chain joins TRBV12-3 or TRBV12-4 and TRBJ1-3; D is ambiguous. Trimming pared 6 bases from V and 9 bases from J, leaving 9 bases between. This CDR3 spans 11 amino acids. CDR3 DNA sequence: TGTGCCAGCAGCGTCACTGGCACCATATATTTT. Translated, it gives CASSVTGTIYF.

The rearrangement links TRBV5-5 to TRBJ2-3; 8 bases agree with TRBD1. The V gene's germline CDR1 is SGHKS and CDR2 YYEKEE (reference sequence). The CDR3 is made up of 15 amino acids. V was clipped by 1 base and J by 7 bases; unmatched bases: 8. CDR3 sequence: CASSLFSGGSNTQYF. The CDR3 DNA reads as TGTGCCAGCAGCTTGTTTTCAGGGGGCTCAAATACGCAGTATTTT.

The V and J genes are TRBV11-2 and TRBJ1-1; D is perhaps TRBD1 (6 bases). This CDR3 contains 14 residues. Looked up from germline, CDR1 is SGHAT and CDR2 is FQNNGV. V lost 8 bases and J lost 5, with 18 bases in between. The DNA for the CDR3 is TGTGCCAGCGGATCCGGGACACCCGCGACTGAAGCTTTCTTT. This encodes CASGSGTPATEAFF.

The rearrangement links TRBV19 to TRBJ1-2; 7 nucleotides match TRBD1. CDR1 and CDR2 (germline): LNHDA, SQIVND (reference sequence). There are 13 residues in the CDR3. Trimming cost V 5 bases and J 7 bases; bases outside gene matches: 7. The DNA for the CDR3 is TGTGCCAGTAGTTCCGACAGGGAGGTTGGCTACACCTTC. As protein: CASSSDREVGYTF. Full variable domain (remainder filled in from reference TRBV19 and TRBJ1-2): DGGITQSPKYLFRKEGQNVTLSCEQNLNHDAMYWYRQDPGQGLRLIYYSQIVNDFQKGDIAEGYSVSREKKESFPLTVTSAQKNPTAFYLCASSSDREVGYTFGSGTRLTVV.

The chain employs TRBV9 and TRBJ1-2; D remains unclear. The germline CDR1 and CDR2 sequences are SGDLS and YYNGEE. The CDR3 has 13 amino acids. Trimming removed 0 bases from V and 6 bases from J, with 9 bases in between. CDR3 bases: TGTGCCAGCAGCGTAGGACACTTCGATGGCTACACCTTC. Translating gives CASSVGHFDGYTF.

This clone was seen more than once but under ten times. V gene TRBV6-1 combines with J gene TRBJ2-7, with D possibly matching TRBD2 (6 bases). Germline V CDR1 and CDR2: MNHNS, SASEGT. The CDR3 covers 13 residues. Trimming took off 3 bases at V and 2 bases at J, with 8 bases between the two ends. This chain's CDR3 is CASSERGAYEQYF. As DNA, the CDR3 is TGTGCCAGCAGTGAGCGCGGGGCCTACGAGCAGTACTTC.

The chain links TRBV28 to TRBJ2-2; 8 bases are shared with TRBD1. CDR1 is MDHEN, CDR2 SYDVKM, per germline. Trimming removed 6 bases from V and 3 bases from J; junction bases left unmatched: 6. The CDR3 sequence is 15 residues long. In DNA, the CDR3 is TGTGCCAGCAGCAGTCAGGGGGCTGACACCGGGGAGCTGTTTTTT. Translated: CASSSQGADTGELFF.

The chain recombines TRBV19 with TRBJ1-1; 7 bases align to TRBD1. There are 15 residues in the CDR3. V trimming: 3 bases; J trimming: 1 base; junction bases outside the gene matches: 5. Germline CDR1 reads LNHDA; CDR2 reads SQIVND (reference sequence). CDR3 bases: TGTGCCAGTAGTATGGAGGGGGCCAAGAACACTGAAGCTTTCTTT. Translated, it gives CASSMEGAKNTEAFF.

The genes are TRBV19 and TRBJ2-6; D is possibly TRBD2 (6 bases). Germline assignment: CDR1 LNHDA and CDR2 SQIVND (reference sequence). There are 14 residues in the CDR3. V lost 4 bases and J 3 bases, leaving 7 bases between the germline ends. CDR3 amino acids: CASSTGVGANVLTF. The CDR3 DNA reads TGTGCCAGTAGTACGGGAGTTGGGGCCAACGTCCTGACTTTC.

This clone was detected a few times. The genes are TRBV11-2 and TRBJ1-2, with D uncertain. The ends were cut back, 5 bases at V and 7 bases at J, with 14 bases in the middle. The CDR3 totals 13 residues. The germline V gene encodes CDR1 SGHAT and CDR2 FQNNGV. CDR3 sequence: CASSPHRQLGYTF. The CDR3 coding sequence is TGTGCCAGCAGCCCCCATCGACAACTTGGCTACACCTTC. Variable domain in full (rest from reference TRBV11-2 and TRBJ1-2): EAGVAQSPRYKIIEKRQSVAFWCNPISGHATLYWYQQILGQGPKLLIQFQNNGVVDDSQLPKDRFSAERLKGVDSTLKIQPAKLEDSAVYLCASSPHRQLGYTFGSGTRLTVV.

CDR3 protein: CASSSDPGRTEAFF. As DNA, the CDR3 is TGCGCCAGCAGCTCCGATCCGGGGAGGACTGAAGCTTTCTTT. This chain joins TRBV5-1 and TRBJ1-1; no reliable D call. The V gene's germline CDR1 is SGHRS and CDR2 YFSETQ. Trimming took off 3 bases at V and 5 bases at J, with 14 bases between the two ends. This CDR3 has 14 amino acids. Full variable domain (outside the CDR3, taken from reference TRBV5-1 and TRBJ1-1): KAGVTQTPRYLIKTRGQQVTLSCSPISGHRSVSWYQQTPGQGLQFLFEYFSETQRNKGNFPGRFSGRQFSNSRSEMNVSTLELGDSALYLCASSSDPGRTEAFFGQGTRLTVV.

The CDR3 coding sequence is TGTGCCAGCTCACCATCGGGTAGAAGCCAGCCCCAGCATTTT. Protein: CASSPSGRSQPQHF. V and J are TRBV18 and TRBJ1-5, with D unclear. The CDR3 extends over 14 amino acids. Germline-derived CDR1 and CDR2 are KGHSH and LQKENI. Deletions cut 2 bases from V and 7 bases from J, with 12 bases between. Full variable domain (remainder filled in from reference TRBV18 and TRBJ1-5): NAGVMQNPRHLVRRRGQEARLRCSPMKGHSHVYWYRQLPEEGLKFMVYLQKENIIDESGMPKERFSAEFPKEGPSILRIQQVVRGDSAAYFCASSPSGRSQPQHFGDGTRLSIL.

The genes are TRBV6-4 and TRBJ2-5, with a possible D match to TRBD1 (6 bases). This CDR3 region has 16 residues. V dropped 10 bases and J dropped 2 bases, with 23 bases sitting between them. CDR1 and CDR2 (germline): MRHNA, SNTAGT. The CDR3 nucleotides are TGTGCCACCCTCTTGGACCAAGGACAGCCGCAAGAGACCCAGTACTTC. It is translated as CATLLDQGQPQETQYF.

This clone occurred once. The chain uses TRBV3-1 (or the pseudogene TRBV3-2) and TRBJ2-7; 9 bases agree with TRBD1. Germline V gene lookup returns CDR1 LGHDT and CDR2 YNNKEL (reference sequence). The V and J ends lost 6 bases and 2 bases, in that order; junction bases with no gene match: 2. This CDR3 is built from 13 residues. CDR3 sequence (DNA): TGTGCCAGCAGGGGGACAGGGACCTACGAGCAGTACTTC. This sequence encodes CASRGTGTYEQYF.

This chain connects TRBV7-2 to TRBJ2-7, with D hard to call. This CDR3 has 16 amino acids. Germline V gene sequence: CDR1 SGHTA, CDR2 FQGNSA. V dropped 3 bases and J dropped 0 bases, with 15 bases sitting between them. The CDR3, as DNA: TGTGCCAGCAGCTTCCACTCTTACCAACGCTCCTACGAGCAGTACTTC. Translation gives CASSFHSYQRSYEQYF.